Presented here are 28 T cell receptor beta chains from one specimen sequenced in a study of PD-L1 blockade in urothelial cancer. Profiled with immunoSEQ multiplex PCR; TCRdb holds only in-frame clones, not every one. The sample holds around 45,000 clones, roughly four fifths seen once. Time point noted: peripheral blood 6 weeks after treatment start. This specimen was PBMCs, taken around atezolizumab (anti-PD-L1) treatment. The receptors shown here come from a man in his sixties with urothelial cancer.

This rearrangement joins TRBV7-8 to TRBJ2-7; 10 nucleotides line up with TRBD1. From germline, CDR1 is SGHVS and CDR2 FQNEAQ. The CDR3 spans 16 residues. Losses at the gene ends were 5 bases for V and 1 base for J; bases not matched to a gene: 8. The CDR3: CASSGLTGGESYEQYF. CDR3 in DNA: TGTGCCAGCAGCGGTCTGACAGGGGGCGAGTCCTACGAGCAGTACTTC.

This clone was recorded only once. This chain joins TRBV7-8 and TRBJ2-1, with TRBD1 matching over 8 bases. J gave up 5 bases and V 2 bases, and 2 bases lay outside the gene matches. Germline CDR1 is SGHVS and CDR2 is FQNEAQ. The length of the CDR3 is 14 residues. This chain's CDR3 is CASSLLTGDNEQFF. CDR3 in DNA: TGTGCCAGCAGCTTACTGACAGGGGACAATGAGCAGTTCTTC.

This chain's CDR3 is CASSQETSGGPETQYF. DNA of the CDR3: TGTGCCAGCAGCCAAGAGACCAGCGGGGGGCCCGAGACCCAGTACTTC. The chain carries TRBV5-4 and TRBJ2-5; 9 bases are a match to TRBD2. V was pared by 4 bases and J by 5 bases, with 12 bases of the junction left unmatched. The CDR3 length is 16 residues. Germline V gene data show CDR1 as SGHNT and CDR2 as YYREEE (reference sequence).

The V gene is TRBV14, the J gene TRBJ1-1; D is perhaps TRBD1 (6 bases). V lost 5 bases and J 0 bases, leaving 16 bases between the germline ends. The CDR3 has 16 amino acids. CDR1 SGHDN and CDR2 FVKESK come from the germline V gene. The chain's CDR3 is CASSLIWGPMNTEAFF. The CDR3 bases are TGTGCCAGCAGCTTGATTTGGGGGCCCATGAACACTGAAGCTTTCTTT.

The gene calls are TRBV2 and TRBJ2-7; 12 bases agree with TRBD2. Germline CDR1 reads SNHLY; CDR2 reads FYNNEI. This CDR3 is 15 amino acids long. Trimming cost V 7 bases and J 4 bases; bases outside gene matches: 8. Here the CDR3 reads CASMFTSGGLYEQYF. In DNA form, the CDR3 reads TGTGCCAGCATGTTTACTAGCGGGGGGCTGTACGAGCAGTACTTC.

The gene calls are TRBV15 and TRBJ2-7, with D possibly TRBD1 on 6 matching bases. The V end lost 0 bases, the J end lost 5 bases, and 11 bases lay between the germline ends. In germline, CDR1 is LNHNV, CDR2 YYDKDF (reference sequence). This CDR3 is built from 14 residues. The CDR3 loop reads CATSREWDNHEQYF. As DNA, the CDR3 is TGTGCCACCAGCAGAGAGTGGGACAACCACGAGCAGTACTTC.

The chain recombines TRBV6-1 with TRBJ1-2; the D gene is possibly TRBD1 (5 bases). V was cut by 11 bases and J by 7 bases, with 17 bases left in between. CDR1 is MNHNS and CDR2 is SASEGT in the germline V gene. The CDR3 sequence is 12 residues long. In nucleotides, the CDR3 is TGTGCCGGGGGGGTACCGGGAGCTGGCTACACCTTC. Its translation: CAGGVPGAGYTF.

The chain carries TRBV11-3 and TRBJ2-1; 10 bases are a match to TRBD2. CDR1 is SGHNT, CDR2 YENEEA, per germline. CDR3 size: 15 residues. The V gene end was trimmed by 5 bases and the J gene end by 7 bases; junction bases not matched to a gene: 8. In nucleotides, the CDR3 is TGTGCCAGCAGCCTAAGCGGGGGGGCGGAAAATGAGCAGTTCTTC. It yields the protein CASSLSGGAENEQFF.

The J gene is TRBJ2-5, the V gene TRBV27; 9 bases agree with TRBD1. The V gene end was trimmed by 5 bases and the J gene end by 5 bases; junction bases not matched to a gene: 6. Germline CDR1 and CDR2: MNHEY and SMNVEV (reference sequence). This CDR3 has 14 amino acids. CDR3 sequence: CASSGRTGDETQYF. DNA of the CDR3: TGTGCCAGCAGTGGACGGACAGGGGATGAGACCCAGTACTTC.

The CDR3, as DNA: TGTGCCAGCAGCTTAGCCCAGCGGGGACGGTACGAGCAGTACTTC. It specifies CASSLAQRGRYEQYF. This chain connects TRBV11-2 to TRBJ2-7, with 7 bases matching TRBD2. This CDR3 spans 15 amino acids. V shed 1 base and J 4 bases; nucleotides not matched to a gene: 7. Germline V CDR1 and CDR2: SGHAT, FQNNGV.

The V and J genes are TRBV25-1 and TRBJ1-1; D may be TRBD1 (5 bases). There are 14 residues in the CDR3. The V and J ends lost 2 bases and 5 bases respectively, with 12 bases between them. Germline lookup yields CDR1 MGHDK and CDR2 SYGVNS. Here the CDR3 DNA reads TGTGCCAGCAGTGAAGACACAGGTTGGACTGAAGCTTTCTTT. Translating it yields CASSEDTGWTEAFF.

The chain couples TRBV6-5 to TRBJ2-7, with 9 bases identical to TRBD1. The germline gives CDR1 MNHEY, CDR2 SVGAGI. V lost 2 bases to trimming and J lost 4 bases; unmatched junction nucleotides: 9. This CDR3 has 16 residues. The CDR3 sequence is CASSYPKPGQGYEQYF. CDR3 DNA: TGTGCCAGCAGTTACCCGAAACCGGGACAGGGATACGAGCAGTACTTC.

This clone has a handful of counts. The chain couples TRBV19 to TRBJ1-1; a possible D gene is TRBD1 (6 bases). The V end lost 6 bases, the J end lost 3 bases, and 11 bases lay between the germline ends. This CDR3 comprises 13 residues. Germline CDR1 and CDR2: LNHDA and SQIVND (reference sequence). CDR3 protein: CASSPRGDTEAFF. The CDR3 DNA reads TGTGCCAGTAGCCCCAGGGGAGACACTGAAGCTTTCTTT.

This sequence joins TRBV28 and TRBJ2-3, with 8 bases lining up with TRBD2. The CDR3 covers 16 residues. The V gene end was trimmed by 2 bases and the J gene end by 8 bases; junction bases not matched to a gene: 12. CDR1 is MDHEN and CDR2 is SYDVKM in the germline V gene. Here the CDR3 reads CASSLIGGAAGLTQYF. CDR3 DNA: TGTGCCAGCAGTTTAATCGGGGGGGCCGCGGGGCTTACGCAGTATTTT.

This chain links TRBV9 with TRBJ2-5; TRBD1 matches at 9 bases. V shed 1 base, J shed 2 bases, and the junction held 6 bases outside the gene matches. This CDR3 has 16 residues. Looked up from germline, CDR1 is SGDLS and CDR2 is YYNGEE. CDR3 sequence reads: CASSVFGTGNQETQYF. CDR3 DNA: TGTGCCAGCAGCGTATTCGGGACAGGGAATCAAGAGACCCAGTACTTC. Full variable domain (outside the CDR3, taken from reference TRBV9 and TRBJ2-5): DSGVTQTPKHLITATGQRVTLRCSPRSGDLSVYWYQQSLDQGLQFLIQYYNGEERAKGNILERFSAQQFPDLHSELNLSSLELGDSALYFCASSVFGTGNQETQYFGPGTRLLVL.

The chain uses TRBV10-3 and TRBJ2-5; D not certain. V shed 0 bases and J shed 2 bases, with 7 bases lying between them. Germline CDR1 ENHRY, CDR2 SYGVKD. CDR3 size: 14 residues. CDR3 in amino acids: CAISESTHQETQYF. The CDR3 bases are TGTGCCATCAGTGAGTCGACTCATCAAGAGACCCAGTACTTC.

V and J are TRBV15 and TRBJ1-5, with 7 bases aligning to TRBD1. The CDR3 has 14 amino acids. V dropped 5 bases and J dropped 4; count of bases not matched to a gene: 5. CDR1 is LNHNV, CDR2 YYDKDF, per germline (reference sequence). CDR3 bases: TGTGCCACCAGCCGACAGGGCGGTAATCAGCCCCAGCATTTT. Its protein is CATSRQGGNQPQHF.

In DNA, the CDR3 is TGTGCCAGCAGTTTGGTCGGGGGTCCGGCCTACGAGCAGTACTTC. Translation gives CASSLVGGPAYEQYF. The gene calls are TRBV28 and TRBJ2-7; perhaps TRBD2 as D (6 bases). CDR3 length equals 15 residues. V was shortened by 3 bases and J by 2 bases, with 14 bases between the two germline ends. Germline assignment: CDR1 MDHEN and CDR2 SYDVKM.

The CDR3 here is CASSLQQNRGTGELFF. The CDR3 nucleotides are TGTGCCAGCAGTCTGCAGCAGAACAGGGGGACCGGGGAGCTGTTTTTT. The V gene is TRBV27, the J gene TRBJ2-2, with 8 positions matching TRBD1. This CDR3 has 16 amino acids. Germline CDR1 and CDR2: MNHEY and SMNVEV (reference sequence). The ends lost 5 bases at V and 5 bases at J; junction bases unmatched: 10.

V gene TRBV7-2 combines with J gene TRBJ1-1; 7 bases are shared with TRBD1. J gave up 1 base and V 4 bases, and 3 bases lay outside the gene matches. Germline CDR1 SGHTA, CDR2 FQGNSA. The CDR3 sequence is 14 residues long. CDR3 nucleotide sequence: TGTGCCAGCAGCTACAGACAGGGGAACACTGAAGCTTTCTTT. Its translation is CASSYRQGNTEAFF.

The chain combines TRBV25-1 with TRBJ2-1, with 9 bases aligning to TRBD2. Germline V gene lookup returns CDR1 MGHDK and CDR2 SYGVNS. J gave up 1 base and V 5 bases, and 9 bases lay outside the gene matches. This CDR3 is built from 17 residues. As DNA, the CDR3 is TGTGCCAGCAGTCCCTATAGCGGGGGCGGTTCCTACAATGAGCAGTTCTTC. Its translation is CASSPYSGGGSYNEQFF.

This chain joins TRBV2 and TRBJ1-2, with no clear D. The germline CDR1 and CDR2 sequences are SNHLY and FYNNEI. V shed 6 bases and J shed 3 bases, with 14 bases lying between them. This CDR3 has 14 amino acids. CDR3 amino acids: CASSGEGNDYGYTF. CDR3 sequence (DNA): TGTGCCAGCAGCGGCGAGGGCAATGACTATGGCTACACCTTC.

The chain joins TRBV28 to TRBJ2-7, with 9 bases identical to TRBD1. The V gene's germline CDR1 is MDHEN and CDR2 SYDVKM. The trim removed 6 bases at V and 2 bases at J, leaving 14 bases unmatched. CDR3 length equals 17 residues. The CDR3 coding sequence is TGTGCCAGCAGCCCAACTTGGGGGACAGGGTTACCCTACGAGCAGTACTTC. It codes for CASSPTWGTGLPYEQYF.

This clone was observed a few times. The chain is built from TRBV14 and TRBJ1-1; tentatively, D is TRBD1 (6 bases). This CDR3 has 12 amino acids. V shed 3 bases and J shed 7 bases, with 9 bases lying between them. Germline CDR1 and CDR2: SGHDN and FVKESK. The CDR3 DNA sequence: TGTGCCAGCAGCCATTGGACAGTTGAAGCTTTCTTT. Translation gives CASSHWTVEAFF. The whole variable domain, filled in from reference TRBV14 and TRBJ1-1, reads EAGVTQFPSHSVIEKGQTVTLRCDPISGHDNLYWYRRVMGKEIKFLLHFVKESKQDESGMPNNRFLAERTGGTYSTLKVQPAELEDSGVYFCASSHWTVEAFFGQGTRLTVV.

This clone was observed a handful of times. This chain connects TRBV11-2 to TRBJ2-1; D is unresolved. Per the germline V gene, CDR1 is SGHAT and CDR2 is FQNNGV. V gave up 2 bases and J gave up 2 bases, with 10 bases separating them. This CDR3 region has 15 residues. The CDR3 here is CASSLQVLPYNEQFF. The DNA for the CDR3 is TGTGCCAGCAGCTTACAGGTGCTCCCCTACAATGAGCAGTTCTTC. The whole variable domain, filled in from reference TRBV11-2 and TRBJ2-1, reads EAGVAQSPRYKIIEKRQSVAFWCNPISGHATLYWYQQILGQGPKLLIQFQNNGVVDDSQLPKDRFSAERLKGVDSTLKIQPAKLEDSAVYLCASSLQVLPYNEQFFGPGTRLTVL.

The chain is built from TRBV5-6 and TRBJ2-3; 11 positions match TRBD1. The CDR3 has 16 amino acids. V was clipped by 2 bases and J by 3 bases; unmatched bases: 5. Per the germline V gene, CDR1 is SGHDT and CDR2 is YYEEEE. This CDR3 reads CASSFGQGATTDTQYF. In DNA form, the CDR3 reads TGTGCCAGCAGCTTCGGACAGGGGGCTACAACAGATACGCAGTATTTT. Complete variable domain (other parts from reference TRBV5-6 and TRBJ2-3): DAGVTQSPTHLIKTRGQQVTLRCSPKSGHDTVSWYQQALGQGPQFIFQYYEEEERQRGNFPDRFSGHQFPNYSSELNVNALLLGDSALYLCASSFGQGATTDTQYFGPGTRLTVL.

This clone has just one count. In nucleotides, the CDR3 is TGTGCCAGCAGTGATTCCGGGACTAGCGGGGGTCTAGCCAAAAACATTCAGTACTTC. This translates into CASSDSGTSGGLAKNIQYF. The chain carries TRBV6-1 and TRBJ2-4, with 14 bases matching TRBD2. V dropped 3 bases and J dropped 0; count of bases not matched to a gene: 7. The CDR3 sequence is 19 residues long. Germline CDR1 reads MNHNS; CDR2 reads SASEGT.

The CDR3 reads CASSREGGTGNTIYF. The CDR3 DNA follows: TGCGCCAGCAGCCGCGAGGGAGGAACTGGAAACACCATATATTTT. The rearrangement uses TRBV5-1 and TRBJ1-3; D gene uncertain. V gave up 4 bases and J gave up 2 bases, with 13 bases separating them. Germline V gene sequence: CDR1 SGHRS, CDR2 YFSETQ. The CDR3 extends over 15 amino acids.